This record looks at one T cell receptor beta chain sequence and its context. The entry originates in a study of CD8 T cells in Susac syndrome. Study-level background: Patients with Susac syndrome who were sequenced included more than 5 with active disease and roughly eight in remission.

Random hexamers were used to reverse transcribe the RNA input (about 0.45 to 1 ug). Amplification of the TCR beta CDR3 was carried out by immunoSEQ multiplex PCR, which spanned a total of 54 Vbeta and 13 Jbeta segments. TCRdb re-called the immunoSEQ multiplex PCR reads with MiXCR, one entry per CDR3 protein. The sample lists roughly 150,000 distinct CDR3 sequences, around 96% occurring once. With 2 bases removed from V and 6 bases from J, the gap between germline ends came to 11 bases. This CDR3 contains 15 residues. Per the germline V gene, CDR1 is SEHNR and CDR2 is FQNEAQ (reference sequence). The V gene is TRBV7-9, the J gene TRBJ1-6, with unresolved D. The sequenced sample consisted of CD4+ T cells from PBMCs. The receptor comes from a human donor with Susac syndrome. Here the CDR3 DNA reads TGTGCCAGCAGCTTACTTCCGGTTCCTAATTCACCCCTCCACTTT. It codes for CASSLLPVPNSPLHF.